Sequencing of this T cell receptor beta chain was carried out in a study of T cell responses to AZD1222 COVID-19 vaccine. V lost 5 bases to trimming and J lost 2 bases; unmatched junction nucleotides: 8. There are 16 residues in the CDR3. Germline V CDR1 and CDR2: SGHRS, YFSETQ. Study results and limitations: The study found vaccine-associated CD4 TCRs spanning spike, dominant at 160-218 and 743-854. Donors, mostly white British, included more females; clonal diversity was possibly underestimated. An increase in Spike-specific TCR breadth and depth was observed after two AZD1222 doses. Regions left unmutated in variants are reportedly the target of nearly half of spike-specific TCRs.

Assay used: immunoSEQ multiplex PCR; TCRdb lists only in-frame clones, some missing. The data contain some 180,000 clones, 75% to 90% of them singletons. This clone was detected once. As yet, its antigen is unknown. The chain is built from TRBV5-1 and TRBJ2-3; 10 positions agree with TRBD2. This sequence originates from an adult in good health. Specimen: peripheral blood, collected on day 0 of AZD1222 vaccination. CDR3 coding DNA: TGCGCCAGCAGGTGGTCTAGCGGGGGACCCACAGATACGCAGTATTTT. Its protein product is CASRWSSGGPTDTQYF.